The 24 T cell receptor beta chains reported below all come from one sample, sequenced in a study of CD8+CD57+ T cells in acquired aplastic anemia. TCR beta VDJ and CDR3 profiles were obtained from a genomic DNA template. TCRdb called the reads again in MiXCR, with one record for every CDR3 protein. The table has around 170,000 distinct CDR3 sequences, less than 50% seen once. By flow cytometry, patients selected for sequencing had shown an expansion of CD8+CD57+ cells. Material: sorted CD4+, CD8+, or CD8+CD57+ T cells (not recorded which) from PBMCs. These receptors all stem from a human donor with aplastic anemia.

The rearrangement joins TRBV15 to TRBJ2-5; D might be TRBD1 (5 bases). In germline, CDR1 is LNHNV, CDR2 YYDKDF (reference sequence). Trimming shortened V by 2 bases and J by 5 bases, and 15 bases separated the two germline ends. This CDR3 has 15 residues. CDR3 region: CATSRIRTPAETQYF. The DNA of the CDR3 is TGTGCCACCAGCAGAATACGGACACCGGCGGAGACCCAGTACTTC.

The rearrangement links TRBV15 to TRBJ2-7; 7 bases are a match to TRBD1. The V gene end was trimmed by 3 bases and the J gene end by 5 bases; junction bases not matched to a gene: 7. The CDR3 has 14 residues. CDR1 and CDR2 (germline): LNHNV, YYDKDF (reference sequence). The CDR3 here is CATSSQQGNDEQYF. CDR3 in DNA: TGTGCCACCAGCAGTCAACAGGGGAACGACGAGCAGTACTTC. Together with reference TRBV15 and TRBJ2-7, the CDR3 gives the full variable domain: DAMVIQNPRYQVTQFGKPVTLSCSQTLNHNVMYWYQQKSSQAPKLLFHYYDKDFNNEADTPDNFQSRRPNTSFCFLDIRSPGLGDTAMYLCATSSQQGNDEQYFGPGTRLTVT.

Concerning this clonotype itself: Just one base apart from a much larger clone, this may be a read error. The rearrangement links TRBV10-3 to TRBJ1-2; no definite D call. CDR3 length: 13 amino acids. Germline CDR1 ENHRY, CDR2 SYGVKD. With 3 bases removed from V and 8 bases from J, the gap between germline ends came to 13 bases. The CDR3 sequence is CAISESRTLGYTF. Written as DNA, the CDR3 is TGTGCCATCAGTGAATCCAGGACGTTAGGCTACACCTTC.

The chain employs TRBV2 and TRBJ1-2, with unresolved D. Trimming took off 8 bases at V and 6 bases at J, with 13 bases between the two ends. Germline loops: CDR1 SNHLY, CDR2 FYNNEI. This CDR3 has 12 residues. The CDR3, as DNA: TGTGCCAGCGAACGGAAATTGAATGGCTACACCTTC. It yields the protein CASERKLNGYTF.

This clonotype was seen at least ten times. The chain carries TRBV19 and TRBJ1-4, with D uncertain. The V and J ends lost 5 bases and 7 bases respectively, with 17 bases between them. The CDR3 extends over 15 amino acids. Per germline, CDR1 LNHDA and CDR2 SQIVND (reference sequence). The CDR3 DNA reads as TGTGCCAGTAGTCTCTTGGGCCAGGTTGGTGAAAAACTGTTTTTT. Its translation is CASSLLGQVGEKLFF.

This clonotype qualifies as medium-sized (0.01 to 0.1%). The CDR3 DNA follows: TGCAGCGTTGAACTAGCGTGGAATGAGCAGTTCTTC. It is translated as CSVELAWNEQFF. This chain connects TRBV29-1 to TRBJ2-1; possibly TRBD2 for D (6 bases). CDR3 length: 12 amino acids. The germline V gene encodes CDR1 SQVTM and CDR2 ANQGSEA. V gave up 2 bases and J gave up 7 bases, with 9 bases separating them.

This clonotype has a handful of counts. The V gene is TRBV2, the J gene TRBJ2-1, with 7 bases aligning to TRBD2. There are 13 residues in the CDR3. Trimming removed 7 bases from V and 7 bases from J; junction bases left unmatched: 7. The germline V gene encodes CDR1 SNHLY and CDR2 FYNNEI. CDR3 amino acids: CASMPTSSNEQFF. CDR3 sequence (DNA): TGTGCCAGCATGCCGACTAGCTCAAATGAGCAGTTCTTC.

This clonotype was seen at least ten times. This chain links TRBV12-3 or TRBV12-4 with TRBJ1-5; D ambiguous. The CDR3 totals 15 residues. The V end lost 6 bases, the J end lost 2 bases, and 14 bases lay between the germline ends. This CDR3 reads CASSFRDVGNQPQHF. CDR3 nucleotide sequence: TGTGCCAGCAGCTTCCGGGATGTAGGCAATCAGCCCCAGCATTTT.

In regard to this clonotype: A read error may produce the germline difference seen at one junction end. CDR3 coding DNA: TGTGCCAGCAGTGATCGCAGGGGTGCCTACGAGCAGTACTTC. As protein: CASSDRRGAYEQYF. The chain couples TRBV10-3 to TRBJ2-7, with TRBD1 as a possible D gene (6 bases). The CDR3 totals 14 residues. In germline, CDR1 is ENHRY, CDR2 SYGVKD.

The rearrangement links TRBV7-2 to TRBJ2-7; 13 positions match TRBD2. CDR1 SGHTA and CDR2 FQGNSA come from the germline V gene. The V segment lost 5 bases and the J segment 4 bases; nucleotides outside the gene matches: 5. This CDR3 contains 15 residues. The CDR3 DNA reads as TGTGCCAGCAGCAAAGGGACTAGCGGGGAGTACGAGCAGTACTTC. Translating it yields CASSKGTSGEYEQYF. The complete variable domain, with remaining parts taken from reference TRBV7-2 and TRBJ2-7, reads GAGVSQSPSNKVTEKGKDVELRCDPISGHTALYWYRQSLGQGLEFLIYFQGNSAPDKSGLPSDRFSAERTGGSVSTLTIQRTQQEDSAVYLCASSKGTSGEYEQYFGPGTRLTVT.

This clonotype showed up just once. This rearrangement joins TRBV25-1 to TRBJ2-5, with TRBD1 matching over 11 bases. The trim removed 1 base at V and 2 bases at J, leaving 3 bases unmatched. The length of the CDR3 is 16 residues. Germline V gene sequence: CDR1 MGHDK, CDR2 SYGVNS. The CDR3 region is CASSELGQGEQETQYF. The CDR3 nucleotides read TGTGCCAGCAGTGAATTGGGACAGGGGGAACAAGAGACCCAGTACTTC. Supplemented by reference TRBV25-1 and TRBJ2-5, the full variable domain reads EADIYQTPRYLVIGTGKKITLECSQTMGHDKMYWYQQDPGMELHLIHYSYGVNSTEKGDLSSESTVSRIRTEHFPLTLESARPSHTSQYLCASSELGQGEQETQYFGPGTRLLVL.

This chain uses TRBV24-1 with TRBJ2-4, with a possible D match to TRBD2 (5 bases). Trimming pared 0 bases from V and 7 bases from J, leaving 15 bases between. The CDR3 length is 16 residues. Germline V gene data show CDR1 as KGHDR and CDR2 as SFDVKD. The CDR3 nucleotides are TGTGCCACCAGTGATTTGGGGCAGCGACTAATGAACATTCAGTACTTC. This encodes CATSDLGQRLMNIQYF.

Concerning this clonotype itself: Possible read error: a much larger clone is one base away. The CDR3 DNA sequence: TGCGCCAGCAGCCATGAGACAGGGCCCACAGATACGCGGTATTTT. Encoded protein: CASSHETGPTDTRYF. This chain connects TRBV4-3 to TRBJ2-3; TRBD1 aligns across 7 bases. From germline, CDR1 is LGHNA and CDR2 YSLEER. The CDR3 covers 15 residues.

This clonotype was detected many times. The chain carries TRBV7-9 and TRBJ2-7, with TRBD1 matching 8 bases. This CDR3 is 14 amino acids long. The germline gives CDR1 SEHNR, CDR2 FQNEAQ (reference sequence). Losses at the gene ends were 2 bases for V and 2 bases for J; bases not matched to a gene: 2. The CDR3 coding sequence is TGTGCCAGCAGCTTAAGACAGGGGACCTACGAGCAGTACTTC. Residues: CASSLRQGTYEQYF.

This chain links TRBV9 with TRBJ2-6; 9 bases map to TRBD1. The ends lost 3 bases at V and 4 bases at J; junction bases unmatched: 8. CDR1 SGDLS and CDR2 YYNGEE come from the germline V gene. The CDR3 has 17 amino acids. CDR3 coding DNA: TGTGCCAGCAGCGAGCGAACAGGGGGCGGCGGGGCCAACGTCCTGACTTTC. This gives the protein CASSERTGGGGANVLTF.

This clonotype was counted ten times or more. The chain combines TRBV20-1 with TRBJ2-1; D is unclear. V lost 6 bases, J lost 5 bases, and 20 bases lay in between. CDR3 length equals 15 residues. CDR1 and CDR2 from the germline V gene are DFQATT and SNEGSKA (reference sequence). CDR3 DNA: TGCAGTGCCCCGCAACTCGGACGACTTGACAATGAGCAGTTCTTC. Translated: CSAPQLGRLDNEQFF.

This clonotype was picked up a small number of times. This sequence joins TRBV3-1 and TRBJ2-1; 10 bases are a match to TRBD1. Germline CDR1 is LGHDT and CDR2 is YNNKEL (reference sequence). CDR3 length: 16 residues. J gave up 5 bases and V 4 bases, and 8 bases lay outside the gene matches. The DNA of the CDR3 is TGTGCCAGCAGCCTCGGGACAGGGGAGATTAACAATGAGCAGTTCTTC. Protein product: CASSLGTGEINNEQFF.

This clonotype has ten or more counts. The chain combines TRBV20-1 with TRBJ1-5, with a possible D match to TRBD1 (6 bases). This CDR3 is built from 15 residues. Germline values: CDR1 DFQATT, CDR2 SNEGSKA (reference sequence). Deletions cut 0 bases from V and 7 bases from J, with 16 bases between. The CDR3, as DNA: TGCAGTGCTAGAGATCGGGGGGCCAGAGAGCAGCCCCAGCATTTT. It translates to CSARDRGAREQPQHF.

In DNA, the CDR3 is TGTGCCACCAGCAGAGGGGGGTCCAACAGGGGGGATGGCTACACCTTC. This sequence encodes CATSRGGSNRGDGYTF. This chain connects TRBV15 to TRBJ1-2; TRBD1 matches 8 bases. Trimming cost V 1 base and J 6 bases; bases outside gene matches: 10. CDR3 size: 16 residues. Germline CDR1 is LNHNV and CDR2 is YYDKDF (reference sequence). The complete variable domain, with remaining parts taken from reference TRBV15 and TRBJ1-2, reads DAMVIQNPRYQVTQFGKPVTLSCSQTLNHNVMYWYQQKSSQAPKLLFHYYDKDFNNEADTPDNFQSRRPNTSFCFLDIRSPGLGDTAMYLCATSRGGSNRGDGYTFGSGTRLTVV.

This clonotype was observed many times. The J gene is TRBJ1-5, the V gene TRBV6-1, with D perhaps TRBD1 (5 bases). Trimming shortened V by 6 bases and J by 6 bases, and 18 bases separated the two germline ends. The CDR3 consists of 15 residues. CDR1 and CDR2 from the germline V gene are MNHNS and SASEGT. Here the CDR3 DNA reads TGTGCCAGCAGAACCGGGCAGGGTGGGAGTCAGCCCCAGCATTTT. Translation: CASRTGQGGSQPQHF.

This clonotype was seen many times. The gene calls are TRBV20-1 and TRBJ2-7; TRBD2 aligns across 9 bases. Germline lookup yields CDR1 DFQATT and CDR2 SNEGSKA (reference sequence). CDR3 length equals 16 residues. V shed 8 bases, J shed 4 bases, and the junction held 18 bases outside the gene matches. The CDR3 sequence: CSTSRAGRGGPYEQYF. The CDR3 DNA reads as TGCAGTACTTCCCGGGCCGGGCGGGGGGGCCCTTACGAGCAGTACTTC.

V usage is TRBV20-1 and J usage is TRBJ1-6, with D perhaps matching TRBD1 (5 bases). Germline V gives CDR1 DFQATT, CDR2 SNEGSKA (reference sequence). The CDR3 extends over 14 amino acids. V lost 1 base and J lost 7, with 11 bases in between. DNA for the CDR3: TGCAGTGCTAGAGTTGCAGGGACGAATTCACCCCTCCACTTT. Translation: CSARVAGTNSPLHF.

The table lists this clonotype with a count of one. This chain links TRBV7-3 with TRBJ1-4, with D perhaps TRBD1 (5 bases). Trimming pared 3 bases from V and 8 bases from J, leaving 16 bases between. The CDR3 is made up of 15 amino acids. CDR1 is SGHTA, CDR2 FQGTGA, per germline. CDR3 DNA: TGTGCCAGCAGCTTGTCAGGATCCCCAGGGGAAAAACTGTTTTTT. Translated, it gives CASSLSGSPGEKLFF.

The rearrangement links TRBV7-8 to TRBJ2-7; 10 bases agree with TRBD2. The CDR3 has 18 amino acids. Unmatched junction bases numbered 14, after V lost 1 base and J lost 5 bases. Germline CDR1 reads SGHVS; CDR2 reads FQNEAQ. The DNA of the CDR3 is TGTGCCAGCAGCTTAGGTGGTCTCATGAGCGGGAGGGACCACGAGCAGTACTTC. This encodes CASSLGGLMSGRDHEQYF. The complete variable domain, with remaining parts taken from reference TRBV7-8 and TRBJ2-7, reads GAGVSQSPRYKVAKRGQDVALRCDPISGHVSLFWYQQALGQGPEFLTYFQNEAQLDKSGLPSDRFFAERPEGSVSTLKIQRTQQEDSAVYLCASSLGGLMSGRDHEQYFGPGTRLTVT.